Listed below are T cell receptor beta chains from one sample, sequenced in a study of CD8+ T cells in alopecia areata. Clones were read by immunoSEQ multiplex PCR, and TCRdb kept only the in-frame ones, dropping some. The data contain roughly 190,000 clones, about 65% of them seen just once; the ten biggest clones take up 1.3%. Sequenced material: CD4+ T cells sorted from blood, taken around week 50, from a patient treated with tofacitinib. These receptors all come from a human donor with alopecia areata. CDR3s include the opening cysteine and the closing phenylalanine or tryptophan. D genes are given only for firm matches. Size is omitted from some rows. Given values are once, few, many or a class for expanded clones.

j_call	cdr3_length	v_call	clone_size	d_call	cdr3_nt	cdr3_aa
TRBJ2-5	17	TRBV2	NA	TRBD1	TGTGCCAGCAGTGATAGGGGACAGGGGACTATCGGGGGGACCCAGTACTTC	CASSDRGQGTIGGTQYF
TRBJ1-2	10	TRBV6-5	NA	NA	TGTGCCAGCAGGGGGGTCGGCTACACCTTC	CASRGVGYTF
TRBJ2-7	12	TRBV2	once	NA	TGTGCCAGCAGTGATCTCTCCTACGAGCAGTACTTC	CASSDLSYEQYF
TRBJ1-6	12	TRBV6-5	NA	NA	TGTGCCAGCAGCCCAGGGGATTCACCCCTCCACTTT	CASSPGDSPLHF
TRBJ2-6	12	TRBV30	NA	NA	TGTGCGAGAAACAGGGATGACAACGTCCTGACTTTC	CARNRDDNVLTF
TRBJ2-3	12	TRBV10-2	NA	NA	TGCGCCAGCAGTGAGGTGGCAGATACGCAGTATTTT	CASSEVADTQYF
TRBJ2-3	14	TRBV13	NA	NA	TGTGCCAGCAGCTTTCGGGAAATCACAGATACGCAGTATTTT	CASSFREITDTQYF
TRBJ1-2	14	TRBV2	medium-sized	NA	TGTGCCAGCACCGTTCCAGGGTCCAGCTATGGCTACACCTTC	CASTVPGSSYGYTF
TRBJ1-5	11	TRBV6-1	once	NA	TGTGCCAGCAACCTGGCGGGTTCCCAGCATTTT	CASNLAGSQHF
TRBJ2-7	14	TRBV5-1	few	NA	TGCGCCAGCAGCTCAATGACTAGTGCAGTCGAGCAGTACTTC	CASSSMTSAVEQYF
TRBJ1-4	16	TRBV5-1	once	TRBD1	TGCGCCAGCAGACAGGGGGCCGGGACAGGATGGGAAAAACTGTTTTTT	CASRQGAGTGWEKLFF
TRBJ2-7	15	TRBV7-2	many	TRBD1	TGTGCCAGCAGCCCGCTGGGACAGGGTCCTTACGAGCAGTACTTC	CASSPLGQGPYEQYF
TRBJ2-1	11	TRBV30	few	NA	TGTGCCTGGAGTGTACGAAATGAGCAGTTCTTC	CAWSVRNEQFF
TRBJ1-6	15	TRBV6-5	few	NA	TGTGCCAGCAGTGCACGGTGGGGGGGCGATTCACCCCTCCACTTT	CASSARWGGDSPLHF
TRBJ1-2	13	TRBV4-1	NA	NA	TGCGCCAGCAGCCAAGATCCGGTATATGGCTACACCTTC	CASSQDPVYGYTF
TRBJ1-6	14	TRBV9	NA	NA	TGTGCCAGCAGCCCGGGCGGGAACAATTCACCCCTCCACTTT	CASSPGGNNSPLHF